This T cell receptor (beta chain) appears in the sequencing data of a study of siplizumab effects on memory and regulatory T cells (dated by TCRdb to between 2019 and 2020). Describing the broader study: The study looked at the effect of siplizumab, an anti-CD2 antibody, on alloreactive T-cell subsets in allogeneic mixed lymphocyte reactions made from human PBMCs.

The CDR3 runs 15 residues from the cysteine to the phenylalanine. Here the CDR3 DNA is all that survives: 45 bases in frame from base 1. From a lookup of the germline V gene, CDR1 and CDR2 are SGHVS and FNYEAQ. V is shortened by 2 bases, J by 1 base, and the region joining them spans 9 bases. Library preparation employed the immunoSEQ multiplex PCR assay. The deep sequencing platform assayed about 10^5 TCR templates per sample. Genomic DNA extracted from sorted T cells was used for TCRbeta CDR3 sequencing. On the authors' methods: Clonal analysis of TCRbeta CDR3 data was done in the R programming language. Alloreactive CD4+ and CD8+ clones were defined by comparing unstimulated samples with post-reaction CFSE-low samples. Alloreactive CD4+ clones were assigned to regulatory or non-regulatory origin by matching sequences to sorted unstimulated Treg and non-Treg repertoires. TCRdb provides this immuneACCESS table in a form limited to in-frame rearrangements. Some clones are lacking; in checked studies, under half of them reflect an unresolved V gene, and why the rest are absent is not known. V and J calls plus clone size are reproduced from that table; the DNA served to infer D and trimming. This sample lists 40,000 to 45,000 clones; about 90% were detected once. The ten largest clonotypes hold 0.25% of the sample.

A word on this clone: Its specific antigen is unknown. Per-nucleotide qualities are absent, and no much larger clonotype sits a single base away.

Additional sequencing covered unstimulated subsets from a few donor pairs, namely CD8+ effector memory, CD4+ naive, CD8+ TEMRA, CD4+ memory and CD8+ naive. Sorted unstimulated T cells and proliferating T cells recovered from mixed lymphocyte reactions underwent TCRbeta CDR3 sequencing. Fresh whole blood from approximately ten HLA-typed healthy donors was used to isolate PBMCs. Overall study outcomes, separate from this receptor: About 80-96% of proliferating CD4+ or CD8+ clones could not be given a naive or memory phenotype. Sequences below about 10^-5 frequency were poorly captured, so only a minor fraction of alloreactive clones could be mapped to unstimulated subsets. Siplizumab significantly reduced the cumulative frequency of alloreactive sequences traceable to unstimulated CD4+ memory T cells. Unstimulated naive T cells appeared to be more diverse than memory T cells, and naive cells seemed to make a substantial contribution to the alloresponse. Of the alloreactive CD4+ clones that could be mapped, the Treg-derived share averaged around 70% with siplizumab compared with 25% to 30% in control reactions. Whether proliferating Tregs from siplizumab cultures were suppressive was not functionally confirmed.

This chain is built from TRBV7-6 and TRBJ2-1; the D gene remains uncertain. Sequences were obtained from naive CD4+ T cells sorted from blood. Reading the label with the study, this specimen's cell subset or site is: unstimulated naive T cells. The receptor comes from a human donor in good health. The nucleotide sequence is TGTGCCAGCAGCTTAACCGGAGAGTCCTACAATGAGCAGTTCTTC. It translates as CASSLTGESYNEQFF. Joined to the reference TRBV7-6 and TRBJ2-1 proteins, this CDR3 gives the full variable domain: GAGVSQSPRYKVTKRGQDVALRCDPISGHVSLYWYRQALGQGPEFLTYFNYEAQQDKSGLPNDRFSAERPEGSISTLTIQRTEQRDSAMYRCASSLTGESYNEQFFGPGTRLTVL.